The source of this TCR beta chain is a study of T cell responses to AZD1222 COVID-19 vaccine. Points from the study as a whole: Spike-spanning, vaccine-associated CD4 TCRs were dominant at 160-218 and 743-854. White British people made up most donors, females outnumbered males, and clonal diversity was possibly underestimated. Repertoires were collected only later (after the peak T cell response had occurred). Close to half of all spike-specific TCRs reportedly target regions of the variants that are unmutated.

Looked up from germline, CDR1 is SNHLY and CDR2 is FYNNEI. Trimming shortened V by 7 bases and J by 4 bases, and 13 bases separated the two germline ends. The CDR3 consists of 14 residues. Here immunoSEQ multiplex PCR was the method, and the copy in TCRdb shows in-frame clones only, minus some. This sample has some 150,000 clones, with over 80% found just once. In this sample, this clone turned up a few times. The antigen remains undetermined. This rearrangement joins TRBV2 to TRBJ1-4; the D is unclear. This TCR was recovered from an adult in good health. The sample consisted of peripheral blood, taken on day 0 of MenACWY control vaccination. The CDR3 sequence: CASTLVVFNEKLFF. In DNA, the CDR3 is TGTGCCAGCACTCTAGTGGTATTTAATGAAAAACTGTTTTTT.